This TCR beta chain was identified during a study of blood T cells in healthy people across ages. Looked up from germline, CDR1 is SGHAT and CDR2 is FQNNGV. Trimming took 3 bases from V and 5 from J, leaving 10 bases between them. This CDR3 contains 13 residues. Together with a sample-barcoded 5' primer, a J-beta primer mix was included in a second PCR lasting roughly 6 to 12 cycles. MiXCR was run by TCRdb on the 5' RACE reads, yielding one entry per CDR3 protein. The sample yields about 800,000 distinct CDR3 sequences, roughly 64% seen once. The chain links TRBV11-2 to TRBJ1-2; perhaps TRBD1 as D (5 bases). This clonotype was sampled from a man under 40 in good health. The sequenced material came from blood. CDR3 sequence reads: CASSLEQVYGYTF. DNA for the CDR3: TGTGCCAGCAGCTTGGAACAGGTTTATGGCTACACCTTC.